This passage covers 8 T cell receptor beta chains from one sample sequenced in a study of shared clonotypes between healthy human individuals. Produced via immunoSEQ multiplex PCR; TCRdb's table is partial and in-frame only. The sample has about 2 million clones; roughly 94% are singletons. Material for sequencing was naive CD4+ T cells sorted from blood. Subset described: CD45RA+ positively selected. Receptors were obtained from a man between 18 and 35 years old in good health.

Turning to this clone: This CDR3 is also generated by other DNA sequences in the sample. The J gene is TRBJ1-3, the V gene TRBV29-1, with a weak D call TRBD1 (5 bases). Germline lookup yields CDR1 SQVTM and CDR2 ANQGSEA. CDR3 length equals 11 residues. Trimming took off 4 bases at V and 4 bases at J, with 5 bases between the two ends. CDR3 loop: CSVGQGNTIYF. The CDR3 DNA sequence: TGCAGCGTTGGACAGGGAAACACCATATATTTT.

The chain couples TRBV10-3 to TRBJ1-5; 7 nucleotides match TRBD1. V shed 5 bases and J 7 bases; nucleotides not matched to a gene: 2. This CDR3 contains 12 residues. Germline V CDR1 and CDR2: ENHRY, SYGVKD. The CDR3 region has the DNA TGTGCCATCAGTACAGGGGCCCAGCCCCAGCATTTT. Its translation is CAISTGAQPQHF.

This rearrangement joins TRBV7-8 to TRBJ2-7; TRBD2 agrees at 8 bases. Germline CDR1 and CDR2: SGHVS and FQNEAQ. The CDR3 is 15 residues long. Trimming removed 4 bases from V and 3 bases from J; junction bases left unmatched: 8. The CDR3 protein is CASSSFLAGFYEQYF. Written as DNA, the CDR3 is TGTGCCAGCAGCTCTTTCCTAGCGGGCTTCTACGAGCAGTACTTC.

The chain links TRBV20-1 to TRBJ2-4, with D uncertain. The CDR3 is 11 amino acids. With 3 bases removed from V and 4 bases from J, the gap between germline ends came to 4 bases. Per germline, CDR1 DFQATT and CDR2 SNEGSKA (reference sequence). Here the CDR3 DNA reads TGCAGTGCTAGCTCTAAAAACATTCAGTACTTC. Protein sequence: CSASSKNIQYF.

CDR3 region: CASSQASGYWGLGEAFF. DNA for the CDR3: TGTGCCAGCAGCCAAGCAAGTGGCTACTGGGGTTTGGGTGAAGCTTTCTTT. V is TRBV14 and J is TRBJ1-1; unclear D gene. The CDR3 loop spans 17 amino acids. Looked up from germline, CDR1 is SGHDN and CDR2 is FVKESK. V lost 1 base and J 7 bases, leaving 22 bases between the germline ends.

The V and J genes are TRBV5-6 and TRBJ1-2, with D hard to call. This CDR3 has 13 amino acids. The V gene lost 0 bases and the J gene lost 5 bases, with 8 bases spanning the gap. Germline-derived CDR1 and CDR2 are SGHDT and YYEEEE. The CDR3 sequence: CASSLVQKYGYTF. CDR3 DNA: TGTGCCAGCAGCTTGGTTCAAAAATATGGCTACACCTTC.

The gene calls are TRBV29-1 and TRBJ1-2; D not certain. The ends were cut back, 6 bases at V and 5 bases at J, with 16 bases in the middle. CDR1 is SQVTM, CDR2 ANQGSEA, per germline. The CDR3 spans 13 residues. This CDR3 reads CSVSPAGRYGYTF. The CDR3 nucleotides read TGCAGCGTCTCTCCAGCCGGTCGGTATGGCTACACCTTC.

The V and J genes are TRBV18 and TRBJ1-5; 8 positions match TRBD1. The CDR3 sequence is 15 residues long. Germline assignment: CDR1 KGHSH and CDR2 LQKENI. J gave up 6 bases and V 3 bases, and 7 bases lay outside the gene matches. CDR3 protein: CASSPGDRGAQPQHF. The CDR3 DNA follows: TGTGCCAGCTCACCTGGAGACAGGGGCGCTCAGCCCCAGCATTTT.